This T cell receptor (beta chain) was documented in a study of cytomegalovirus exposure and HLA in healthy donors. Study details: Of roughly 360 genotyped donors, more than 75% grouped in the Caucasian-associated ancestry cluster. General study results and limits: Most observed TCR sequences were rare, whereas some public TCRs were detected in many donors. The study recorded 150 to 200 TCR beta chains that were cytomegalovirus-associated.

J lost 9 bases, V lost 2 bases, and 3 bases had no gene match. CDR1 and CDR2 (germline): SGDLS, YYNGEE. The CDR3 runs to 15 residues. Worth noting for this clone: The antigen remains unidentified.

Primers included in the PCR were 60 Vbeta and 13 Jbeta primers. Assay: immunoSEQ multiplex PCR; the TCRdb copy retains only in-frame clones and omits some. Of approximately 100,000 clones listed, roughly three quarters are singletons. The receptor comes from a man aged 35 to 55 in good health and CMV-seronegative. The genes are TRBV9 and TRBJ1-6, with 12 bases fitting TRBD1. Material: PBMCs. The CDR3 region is CASSVGQGASSPLHF. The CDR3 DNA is TGTGCCAGCAGCGTGGGACAGGGGGCGAGTTCACCCCTCCACTTT.